The entry below gives a single TCR beta chain sequence along with its context. Its target is not known. CDR1 and CDR2 (germline): GTSNPN, SVGIG (reference sequence). This CDR3 comprises 12 residues. V gave up 2 bases and J gave up 9 bases, with 13 bases separating them. This sample stems from a study of OX40 agonist ivuxolimab in advanced cancers. Study results and caveats: Some patients without response likewise showed low normalized clonal expansion. The average count of expanded clones was higher among CD8+ T cells than among CD4+. Expansion of clones was among the lowest in partial responders at 0.1-3.0 mg/kg.

Assay used: immunoSEQ multiplex PCR; TCRdb lists only in-frame clones, some missing. The sample yields 70,000 or so clones, over 65% seen once. The chain is built from TRBV30 and TRBJ1-1; D unclear. This sequence originates from an adult with an advanced solid tumor such as melanoma, head and neck, liver or kidney cancer. The material sequenced was CD4+ or CD8+ T cells sorted from blood, taken in a trial of the OX40 agonist ivuxolimab. In DNA, the CDR3 is TGTGCCTGGAGTAAGGTGGCCCTCCAAGCTTTCTTT. Amino acid sequence: CAWSKVALQAFF.